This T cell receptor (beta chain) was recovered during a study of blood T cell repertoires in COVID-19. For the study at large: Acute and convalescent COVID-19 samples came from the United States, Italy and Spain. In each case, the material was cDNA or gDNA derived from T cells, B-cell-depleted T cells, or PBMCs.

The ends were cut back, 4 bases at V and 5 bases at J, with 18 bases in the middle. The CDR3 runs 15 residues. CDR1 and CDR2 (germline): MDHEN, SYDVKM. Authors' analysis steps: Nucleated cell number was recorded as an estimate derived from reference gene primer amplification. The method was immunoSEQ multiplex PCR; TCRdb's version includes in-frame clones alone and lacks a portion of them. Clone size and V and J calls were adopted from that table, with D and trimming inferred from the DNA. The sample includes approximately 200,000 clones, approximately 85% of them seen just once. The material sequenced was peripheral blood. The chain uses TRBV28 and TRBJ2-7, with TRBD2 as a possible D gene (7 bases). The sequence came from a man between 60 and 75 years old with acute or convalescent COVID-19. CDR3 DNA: TGTGCCAGCAGTTCACGTGGAAGGGGGGGAGACGAGCAGTACTTC. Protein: CASSSRGRGGDEQYF.